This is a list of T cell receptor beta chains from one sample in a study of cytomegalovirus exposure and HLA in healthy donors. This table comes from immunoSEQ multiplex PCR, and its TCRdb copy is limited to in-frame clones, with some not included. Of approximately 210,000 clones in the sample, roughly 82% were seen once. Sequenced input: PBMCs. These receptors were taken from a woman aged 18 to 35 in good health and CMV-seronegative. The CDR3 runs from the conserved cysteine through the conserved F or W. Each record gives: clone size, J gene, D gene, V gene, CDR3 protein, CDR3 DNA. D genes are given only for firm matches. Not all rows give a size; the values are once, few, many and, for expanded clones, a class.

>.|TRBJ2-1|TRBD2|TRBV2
CASSVRGLAGGIGNEQFF
TGTGCCAGCAGTGTGCGGGGACTAGCGGGGGGGATAGGGAATGAGCAGTTCTTC
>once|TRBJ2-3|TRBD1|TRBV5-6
CASSKRTGGTDTQYF
TGTGCCAGCAGCAAACGGACAGGGGGCACAGATACGCAGTATTTT
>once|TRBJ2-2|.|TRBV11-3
CASSLGGVGTVNTGELFF
TGTGCCAGCAGCTTAGGAGGGGTTGGGACTGTGAACACCGGGGAGCTGTTTTTT
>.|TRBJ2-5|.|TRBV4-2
CASSQRGRETQYF
TGTGCCAGCAGCCAAAGGGGAAGGGAGACCCAGTACTTC
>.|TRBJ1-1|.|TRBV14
CASSQAHWPAGTEAFF
TGTGCCAGCAGCCAAGCCCACTGGCCGGCAGGCACTGAAGCTTTCTTT
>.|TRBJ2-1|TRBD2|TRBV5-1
CASSPRLANSYNEQFF
TGCGCCAGCAGCCCCCGACTAGCGAACTCCTACAATGAGCAGTTCTTC
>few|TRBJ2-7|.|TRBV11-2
CASSRLVAYEQYF
TGTGCCAGCAGCAGACTAGTAGCCTACGAGCAGTACTTC
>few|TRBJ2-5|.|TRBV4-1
CASSHPSLETQYF
TGCGCCAGCAGCCACCCTAGCTTGGAGACCCAGTACTTC
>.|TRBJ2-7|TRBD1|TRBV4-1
CASSQGVAGGGEQYF
TGCGCCAGCAGCCAAGGGGTTGCAGGGGGTGGGGAGCAGTACTTC
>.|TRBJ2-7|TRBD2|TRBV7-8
CASSSELAGGSSYEQYF
TGTGCCAGCAGCTCCGAGCTAGCGGGAGGGTCCTCCTACGAGCAGTACTTC
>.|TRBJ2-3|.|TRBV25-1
CATDPPRGDTQYF
TGTGCCACCGATCCCCCCAGGGGAGATACGCAGTATTTT
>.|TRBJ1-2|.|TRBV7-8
CASSPSNYGYTF
TGTGCCAGCAGCCCATCTAACTATGGCTACACCTTC
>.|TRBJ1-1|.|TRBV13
CASSLRLKEINTEAFF
TGTGCCAGCAGCTTACGGCTAAAGGAGATTAACACTGAAGCTTTCTTT
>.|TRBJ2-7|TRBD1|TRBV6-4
CASRETGRPLREQYF
TGTGCCAGCAGGGAGACAGGGCGTCCCCTACGGGAGCAGTACTTC
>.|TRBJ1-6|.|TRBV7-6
CASSLGRGKNNSPLHF
TGTGCCAGCAGCTTAGGTCGGGGGAAAAATAATTCACCCCTCCACTTT
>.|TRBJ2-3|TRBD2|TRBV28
CASSLFPISSGRAGGDTQYF
TGTGCCAGCAGTCTGTTCCCGATTTCTAGCGGGAGGGCCGGAGGAGATACGCAGTATTTT
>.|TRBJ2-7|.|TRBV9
CASSVGDNYEQYF
TGTGCCAGCAGCGTAGGAGATAACTACGAGCAGTACTTC
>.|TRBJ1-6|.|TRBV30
CAWSAGGGGNSPLHF
TGTGCCTGGAGTGCTGGGGGCGGGGGGAATTCACCCCTCCACTTT
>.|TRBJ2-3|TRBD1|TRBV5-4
CASSSRTGASTDTQYF
TGTGCCAGCAGCTCCCGGACAGGGGCTAGCACAGATACGCAGTATTTT
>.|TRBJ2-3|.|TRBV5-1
CASSLGSGRTDTQYF
TGCGCCAGCAGCTTGGGTAGCGGCCGCACAGATACGCAGTATTTT
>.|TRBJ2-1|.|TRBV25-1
CASIGGGSYNEQFF
TGTGCCAGCATCGGGGGTGGCTCCTACAATGAGCAGTTCTTC
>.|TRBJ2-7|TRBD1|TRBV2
CASSSDRASYEQYF
TGTGCCAGCAGTTCTGACAGGGCCTCCTACGAGCAGTACTTC
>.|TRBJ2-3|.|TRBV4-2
CASSQEPLSGYTDTQYF
TGTGCCAGCAGCCAAGAGCCCTTGAGCGGATACACAGATACGCAGTATTTT
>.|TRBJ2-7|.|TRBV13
CASSVGRGIYEQYF
TGTGCCAGCAGCGTAGGGAGGGGGATTTACGAGCAGTACTTC
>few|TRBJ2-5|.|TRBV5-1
CASSLPGQGGETQYF
TGCGCCAGCAGCTTGCCGGGCCAAGGGGGAGAGACCCAGTACTTC
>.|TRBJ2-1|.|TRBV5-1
CASSPEGSSYNEQFF
TGCGCCAGCAGCCCGGAGGGGAGCTCCTACAATGAGCAGTTCTTC
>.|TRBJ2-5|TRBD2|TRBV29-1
CSVEDRQREVQGTQYF
TGCAGCGTTGAAGATCGTCAGCGGGAGGTTCAAGGCACCCAGTACTTC
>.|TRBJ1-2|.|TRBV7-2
CARGGVGGYTF
TGTGCCCGAGGGGGGGTAGGAGGCTACACCTTC
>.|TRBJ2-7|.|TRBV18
CASSPPESGPPYEQYF
TGTGCCAGCTCACCACCGGAGTCAGGGCCCCCCTACGAGCAGTACTTC
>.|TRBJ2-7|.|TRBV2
CASTSGAAWVSYEQYF
TGTGCCAGCACCTCAGGGGCAGCCTGGGTTTCCTACGAGCAGTACTTC
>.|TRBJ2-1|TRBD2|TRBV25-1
CASNDLGGAVEQFF
TGTGCCAGCAACGACCTCGGGGGGGCGGTTGAGCAGTTCTTC